What follows are 16 T cell receptor beta chains derived from one specimen sequenced in a study of blood T cell repertoires in COVID-19. Sequenced by immunoSEQ multiplex PCR; TCRdb stores in-frame clones only, minus some. This table holds more than 150,000 clones, almost 85% found once. Sequenced sample: PBMCs or T cells enriched from blood (not recorded which). Receptors were obtained from a man aged 45-65 years who had recovered from COVID-19.

The chain links TRBV7-6 to TRBJ2-7, with 10 bases aligning to TRBD1. V lost 5 bases to trimming and J lost 3 bases; unmatched junction nucleotides: 10. The CDR3 length is 16 residues. Per the germline V gene, CDR1 is SGHVS and CDR2 is FNYEAQ. CDR3 region: CASSPWFRTGGYEQYF. CDR3 DNA sequence: TGTGCCAGCAGCCCGTGGTTCCGGACAGGGGGCTACGAGCAGTACTTC.

The chain recombines TRBV5-1 with TRBJ1-2; possible D gene TRBD1, 6 bases. This CDR3 contains 15 residues. The V and J ends lost 1 base and 4 bases respectively, with 14 bases between them. Per the germline V gene, CDR1 is SGHRS and CDR2 is YFSETQ. The CDR3 nucleotides read TGCGCCAGCAGCTTGTTTGAGGGGGAAACCTATGGCTACACCTTC. Residues: CASSLFEGETYGYTF.

The V call is TRBV12-3 or TRBV12-4, the J call TRBJ2-2; no definite D call. This CDR3 is built from 13 residues. With 3 bases removed from V and 8 bases from J, the gap between germline ends came to 10 bases. The CDR3 DNA is TGTGCCAGCAGTTTTTCCCTTACTGGGGAGCTGTTTTTT. Translating gives CASSFSLTGELFF.

The chain recombines TRBV5-5 with TRBJ2-7; D possibly corresponds to TRBD1 (5 bases). Germline lookup yields CDR1 SGHKS and CDR2 YYEKEE (reference sequence). The CDR3 is made up of 15 amino acids. The ends were cut back, 0 bases at V and 1 base at J, with 11 bases in the middle. CDR3 nucleotide sequence: TGTGCCAGCAGCTTGGAGGGGCCGCGGTCCTACGAGCAGTACTTC. Amino acids: CASSLEGPRSYEQYF. The full variable domain, in which reference TRBV5-5 and TRBJ2-7 provide the parts outside the CDR3, is DAGVTQSPTHLIKTRGQQVTLRCSPISGHKSVSWYQQVLGQGPQFIFQYYEKEERGRGNFPDRFSARQFPNYSSELNVNALLLGDSALYLCASSLEGPRSYEQYFGPGTRLTVT.

The genes are TRBV5-4 and TRBJ2-2, with 9 positions matching TRBD1. The length of the CDR3 is 17 residues. CDR1 and CDR2 (germline): SGHNT, YYREEE (reference sequence). V was clipped by 4 bases and J by 7 bases; unmatched bases: 14. In DNA, the CDR3 is TGTGCCAGCAGCCGGGACCCTGGGGGACAGGGCGGCGGGGAGCTGTTTTTT. Its translation is CASSRDPGGQGGGELFF.

This chain links TRBV19 with TRBJ1-6; D possibly corresponds to TRBD1 (5 bases). There are 12 residues in the CDR3. The V gene lost 6 bases and the J gene lost 19 bases, with 19 bases spanning the gap. Germline loops: CDR1 LNHDA, CDR2 SQIVND (reference sequence). CDR3 sequence (DNA): TGTGCCAGTAGCCTGGGGCAAACCCATTTGCACTTT. Residues: CASSLGQTHLHF.

This clone was seen a handful of times. The chain links TRBV6-5 to TRBJ1-2; D call uncertain. Between the trimmed V and J ends, which lost 7 bases and 8 bases, there was a span of 20 bases. Germline V gene data show CDR1 as MNHEY and CDR2 as SVGAGI. The CDR3 contains 14 residues. CDR3 coding DNA: TGTGCCAGCACCTGGGAGTCAAGCCCGTCAGGCTACACCTTC. It is translated as CASTWESSPSGYTF.

The chain couples TRBV5-4 to TRBJ2-5; TRBD1 might be the D (6 bases). The CDR3 has 14 residues. Trimming took 5 bases from V and 1 from J, leaving 12 bases between them. CDR1 SGHNT and CDR2 YYREEE come from the germline V gene (reference sequence). CDR3 in DNA: TGTGCCAGCAGGGATGCAGGGGCCCAAGAGACCCAGTACTTC. Residues: CASRDAGAQETQYF. The full variable domain, completed using reference TRBV5-4 and TRBJ2-5, is ETGVTQSPTHLIKTRGQQVTLRCSSQSGHNTVSWYQQALGQGPQFIFQYYREEENGRGNFPPRFSGLQFPNYSSELNVNALELDDSALYLCASRDAGAQETQYFGPGTRLLVL.

This clone was seen a single time. V usage is TRBV5-1 and J usage is TRBJ2-3; the D gene is possibly TRBD1 (6 bases). Germline V gene data show CDR1 as SGHRS and CDR2 as YFSETQ. The V end lost 4 bases, the J end lost 0 bases, and 12 bases lay between the germline ends. This CDR3 is 15 amino acids long. The CDR3: CASSERGTSTDTQYF. The CDR3 nucleotides are TGCGCCAGCAGCGAGAGGGGGACAAGCACAGATACGCAGTATTTT.

The chain carries TRBV5-1 and TRBJ2-7; TRBD1 agrees at 10 bases. CDR1 and CDR2 (germline): SGHRS, YFSETQ. The V and J ends lost 4 bases and 0 bases, in that order; junction bases with no gene match: 4. This CDR3 has 15 amino acids. CDR3 region: CASSHGTGVSYEQYF. CDR3 DNA sequence: TGCGCCAGCAGCCATGGGACAGGGGTCTCCTACGAGCAGTACTTC. The whole variable domain, remainder taken from reference TRBV5-1 and TRBJ2-7, is KAGVTQTPRYLIKTRGQQVTLSCSPISGHRSVSWYQQTPGQGLQFLFEYFSETQRNKGNFPGRFSGRQFSNSRSEMNVSTLELGDSALYLCASSHGTGVSYEQYFGPGTRLTVT.

The chain recombines TRBV7-9 with TRBJ2-3; 9 bases match TRBD2. With 1 base clipped from V and 4 bases from J, the junction kept 6 bases outside the gene matches. The CDR3 loop spans 16 amino acids. The germline V gene has CDR1 SEHNR and CDR2 FQNEAQ (reference sequence). CDR3 DNA sequence: TGTGCCAGCAGCTTAGAAGCGGGAGGTTTCCCAGATACGCAGTATTTT. Protein: CASSLEAGGFPDTQYF.

The V and J genes are TRBV19 and TRBJ1-3, with D possibly TRBD1 on 6 matching bases. The V gene's germline CDR1 is LNHDA and CDR2 SQIVND (reference sequence). This CDR3 is built from 15 residues. V was cut by 5 bases and J by 5 bases, with 16 bases left in between. This chain's CDR3 is CASSLVTGPRNTIYF. The CDR3 bases are TGTGCCAGTAGTCTGGTTACAGGGCCCCGAAACACCATATATTTT.

The chain joins TRBV19 to TRBJ2-2; 7 bases line up with TRBD2. The CDR3 spans 14 residues. CDR1 and CDR2 from the germline V gene are LNHDA and SQIVND (reference sequence). The V gene end was trimmed by 10 bases and the J gene end by 4 bases; junction bases not matched to a gene: 9. CDR3: CATTGGKGTGELFF. The CDR3 coding sequence is TGTGCCACCACGGGGGGAAAGGGCACCGGGGAGCTGTTTTTT.

The chain joins TRBV19 to TRBJ1-6; D is ambiguous. The ends were cut back, 7 bases at V and 10 bases at J, with 14 bases in the middle. The CDR3 has 13 residues. Germline V CDR1 and CDR2: LNHDA, SQIVND (reference sequence). CDR3 nucleotide sequence: TGTGCCAGTACCTCATCGGGGATATCACCCCTCCACTTT. Translation: CASTSSGISPLHF.

This clone was seen only once. The V call is TRBV7-8, the J call TRBJ1-3; unclear D gene. The germline V gene has CDR1 SGHVS and CDR2 FQNEAQ. V was clipped by 1 base and J by 4 bases, with 11 bases between them. The CDR3 contains 15 residues. In nucleotides, the CDR3 is TGTGCCAGCAGCTTAGTGGCGAACGGGGGAAACACCATATATTTT. This sequence encodes CASSLVANGGNTIYF.

The chain has TRBV7-3 and TRBJ2-6, with TRBD2 matching 10 bases. This CDR3 spans 20 amino acids. V gave up 4 bases and J gave up 4 bases; unmatched junction bases: 16. Germline assignment: CDR1 SGHTA and CDR2 FQGTGA. As DNA, the CDR3 is TGTGCCAGCAGCTCCCCCCAGGTTAGCGGGGGGCCTCTCGGGGCCAACGTCCTGACTTTC. As protein: CASSSPQVSGGPLGANVLTF.